This T cell receptor beta chain is drawn from a study of blood T cell repertoires in COVID-19. Study details: PBMCs, B-cell-depleted T cells, or T cells provided the cDNA or gDNA that made up the material.

In the original analysis: Estimation of nucleated cell counts relied on the amplification of reference gene primers. Clones were read by immunoSEQ multiplex PCR, and TCRdb kept only the in-frame ones, dropping some. The D gene and trimming were derived from the DNA, and the V and J assignments and clone size from that table. The table lists roughly 300,000 clones, about 90% of them singletons. With 1 base removed from V and 0 bases from J, the gap between germline ends came to 10 bases. The CDR3 has 15 residues. Per germline, CDR1 MGHRA and CDR2 YSYEKL. This receptor was obtained from a woman between 25 and 40 years old who had recovered from COVID-19. V usage is TRBV4-1 and J usage is TRBJ2-7; possible D gene TRBD1, 6 bases. The sample consisted of PBMCs or T cells enriched from blood (not recorded which). The CDR3 is CASSQGQASSYEQYF. Here the CDR3 DNA reads TGCGCCAGCAGCCAAGGACAGGCAAGCTCCTACGAGCAGTACTTC.